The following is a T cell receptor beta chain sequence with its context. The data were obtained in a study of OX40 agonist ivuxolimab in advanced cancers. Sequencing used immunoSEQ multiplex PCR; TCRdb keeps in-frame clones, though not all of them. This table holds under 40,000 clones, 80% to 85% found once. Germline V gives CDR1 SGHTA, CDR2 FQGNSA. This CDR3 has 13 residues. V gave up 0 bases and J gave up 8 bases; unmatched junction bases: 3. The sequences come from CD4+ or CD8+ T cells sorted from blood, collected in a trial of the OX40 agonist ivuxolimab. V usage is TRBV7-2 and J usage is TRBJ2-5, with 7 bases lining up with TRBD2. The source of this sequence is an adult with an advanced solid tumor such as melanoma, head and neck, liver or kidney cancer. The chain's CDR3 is CASSLAAGETQYF. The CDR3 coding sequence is TGTGCCAGCAGCTTAGCCGCGGGGGAAACCCAGTACTTC.